This passage covers 13 T cell receptor beta chains from one sample sequenced in a study of blood T cell repertoires in COVID-19. TCRdb keeps only in-frame clones here, not all; method: immunoSEQ multiplex PCR. The sample contains around 250,000 clones, approximately 85% of which appear only once. The sample consisted of PBMCs or T cells enriched from blood (not recorded which). These receptors came from a woman aged 50 to 60 who had recovered from COVID-19.

This clone has just a few counts. The V call is TRBV24-1, the J call TRBJ2-3; TRBD1 agrees at 11 bases. Germline V gene lookup returns CDR1 KGHDR and CDR2 SFDVKD. V was pared by 7 bases and J by 5 bases, with 7 bases of the junction left unmatched. CDR3 length equals 15 residues. CDR3 coding DNA: TGTGCCACCAGCCCTCGGGACAGGGGGAAAGATACGCAGTATTTT. Translated: CATSPRDRGKDTQYF.

The V and J genes are TRBV3-1 (or the pseudogene TRBV3-2) and TRBJ1-3; D is unresolved. The CDR3 is made up of 14 amino acids. The germline V gene has CDR1 LGHDT and CDR2 YNNKEL (reference sequence). V was trimmed by 3 bases and J by 1 base, leaving 7 bases between them. CDR3 amino acids: CASSQGVSGNTIYF. The CDR3 nucleotides are TGTGCCAGCAGCCAGGGAGTATCTGGAAACACCATATATTTT.

This clone was recorded only once. The chain uses TRBV25-1 and TRBJ1-1; 8 nucleotides align to TRBD1. Per germline, CDR1 MGHDK and CDR2 SYGVNS. Trimming at V came to 1 base and at J to 11 bases, leaving 9 bases not matched to a gene. CDR3 length equals 14 residues. CDR3 residues: CASSEFIGQGRAFF. The CDR3 DNA reads as TGTGCCAGCAGTGAATTCATTGGACAGGGCCGGGCTTTCTTT.

The rearrangement uses TRBV3-1 (or the pseudogene TRBV3-2) and TRBJ2-7; D is unresolved. Germline V lookup: CDR1 LGHDT, CDR2 YNNKEL (reference sequence). Trimming stripped 0 bases from V and 3 bases from J, with 12 bases between. The CDR3 spans 15 residues. For the CDR3, the DNA is TGTGCCAGCAGCCAAGATGGGCGACCCCGCTACGAGCAGTACTTC. Amino acid sequence: CASSQDGRPRYEQYF.

This sequence joins TRBV30 and TRBJ2-7; tentatively, D is TRBD1 (6 bases). V shed 2 bases and J shed 2 bases, with 10 bases lying between them. The germline CDR1 and CDR2 sequences are GTSNPN and SVGIG (reference sequence). The CDR3 runs to 13 residues. The CDR3 protein is CAWSQGQTYEQYF. In DNA, the CDR3 is TGTGCCTGGAGTCAGGGACAAACCTACGAGCAGTACTTC.

The table lists this clone with a count of one. This chain connects TRBV19 to TRBJ2-2; possible D gene TRBD1, 5 bases. In germline, CDR1 is LNHDA, CDR2 SQIVND (reference sequence). V dropped 6 bases and J dropped 3 bases, with 11 bases sitting between them. The length of the CDR3 is 14 residues. The CDR3 nucleotides read TGTGCCAGTAGGACAGTGACATACACCGGGGAGCTGTTTTTT. Translated, it gives CASRTVTYTGELFF.

V usage is TRBV4-3 and J usage is TRBJ1-4; no definite D call. The CDR3 is 17 amino acids. Germline V gene data show CDR1 as LGHNA and CDR2 as YSLEER. The V and J ends lost 0 bases and 0 bases respectively, with 11 bases between them. DNA of the CDR3: TGCGCCAGCAGCCAAGAGTTGGCCAGGACAACTAATGAAAAACTGTTTTTT. This sequence encodes CASSQELARTTNEKLFF.

The V gene is TRBV4-3, the J gene TRBJ1-5; 9 bases fit TRBD1. This CDR3 is built from 19 residues. The ends lost 2 bases at V and 0 bases at J; junction bases unmatched: 11. The germline V gene encodes CDR1 LGHNA and CDR2 YSLEER. As DNA, the CDR3 is TGCGCCAGCAGCCAAACGGACAGGGGATTCCCTTATAGCAATCAGCCCCAGCATTTT. It specifies CASSQTDRGFPYSNQPQHF.

The count of this clone is one. The chain has TRBV7-9 and TRBJ1-1; D gene ambiguous. The CDR3 spans 15 residues. Trimming removed 4 bases at V and 1 base at J, with 13 bases between. The germline CDR1 and CDR2 sequences are SEHNR and FQNEAQ (reference sequence). The CDR3 loop reads CASSSFSTGNTEAFF. CDR3 in DNA: TGTGCCAGCAGCTCTTTCTCGACGGGGAACACTGAAGCTTTCTTT.

This chain connects TRBV6-5 to TRBJ1-1; TRBD1 matches at 7 bases. The V gene end was trimmed by 2 bases and the J gene end by 2 bases; junction bases not matched to a gene: 5. The CDR3 length is 15 residues. CDR1 and CDR2 (germline): MNHEY, SVGAGI. The CDR3 region is CASSYEGGFNTEAFF. As DNA, the CDR3 is TGTGCCAGCAGTTACGAAGGGGGCTTTAACACTGAAGCTTTCTTT.

The gene calls are TRBV11-2 and TRBJ1-1, with 7 bases lining up with TRBD1. The V gene's germline CDR1 is SGHAT and CDR2 FQNNGV. With V trimmed by 5 bases and J by 0 bases, 6 bases remained unmatched. This CDR3 contains 15 residues. CDR3 DNA sequence: TGTGCCAGCAGCAAGAACAGGGGTATGAACACTGAAGCTTTCTTT. Translating gives CASSKNRGMNTEAFF.

The chain combines TRBV9 with TRBJ1-2; the match to TRBD1 covers 8 bases. The CDR3 loop spans 17 amino acids. Germline V CDR1 and CDR2: SGDLS, YYNGEE. V trimming: 0 bases; J trimming: 7 bases; junction bases outside the gene matches: 14. CDR3 residues: CASSVGVVRATGGGYTF. The CDR3 bases are TGTGCCAGCAGCGTAGGTGTCGTTAGGGCCACAGGGGGTGGCTACACCTTC.

The J gene is TRBJ2-7, the V gene TRBV5-8, with 7 bases aligning to TRBD2. V trimming: 6 bases; J trimming: 9 bases; junction bases outside the gene matches: 15. Germline CDR1 SGHTS, CDR2 YDEGEE. There are 14 residues in the CDR3. The DNA of the CDR3 is TGTGCCAGCACCGCCGGGAGGTTCATTTATCGGCAGTACTTC. Protein sequence: CASTAGRFIYRQYF.